Presented here are 7 T cell receptor beta chains from one specimen sequenced in a study of blood T cell repertoires in COVID-19. Some clones are missing from TCRdb's copy, which holds only in-frame ones; the method was immunoSEQ multiplex PCR. The sample records approximately 290,000 clones, over 75% being singletons. Sample: PBMCs or T cells enriched from blood (not recorded which). All receptors derive from a woman younger than 45 who had recovered from COVID-19.

The V and J genes are TRBV20-1 and TRBJ2-1; 10 bases are shared with TRBD2. V trimming: 3 bases; J trimming: 6 bases; junction bases outside the gene matches: 11. Germline CDR1 is DFQATT and CDR2 is SNEGSKA (reference sequence). This CDR3 region has 16 residues. For the CDR3, the DNA is TGCAGTGCTAGTCTTCAACTAGCGGGATTGAGCAATGAGCAGTTCTTC. This sequence encodes CSASLQLAGLSNEQFF.

The chain carries TRBV27 and TRBJ2-6, with 9 bases matching TRBD1. CDR1 is MNHEY and CDR2 is SMNVEV in the germline V gene (reference sequence). CDR3 length: 18 amino acids. Trimming cost V 2 bases and J 0 bases; bases outside gene matches: 5. The CDR3 loop is CASSLGTGLISGANVLTF. The CDR3 nucleotides are TGTGCCAGCAGTTTAGGGACAGGGTTAATCTCTGGGGCCAACGTCCTGACTTTC.

The chain carries TRBV30 and TRBJ1-2, with a possible D match to TRBD1 (6 bases). Germline V gene lookup returns CDR1 GTSNPN and CDR2 SVGIG (reference sequence). The CDR3 extends over 13 amino acids. V shed 7 bases and J shed 0 bases, with 12 bases lying between them. The CDR3 sequence is CAYPGQANYGYTF. The CDR3 DNA reads TGTGCCTATCCGGGACAAGCTAACTATGGCTACACCTTC.

The chain employs TRBV5-1 and TRBJ2-5; a possible D gene is TRBD1 (6 bases). Germline CDR1 is SGHRS and CDR2 is YFSETQ. The CDR3 has 15 residues. V gave up 4 bases and J gave up 5 bases, with 18 bases separating them. The CDR3 DNA sequence: TGCGCCAGCAGCACAAGACAGGCCCAAGAGGAGACCCAGTACTTC. Its translation: CASSTRQAQEETQYF.

V gene TRBV12-3 or TRBV12-4 combines with J gene TRBJ1-5; a weak D match, TRBD1 (6 bases). V shed 0 bases and J shed 10 bases, with 10 bases lying between them. There are 13 residues in the CDR3. The CDR3 region is CASSLALGGPQHF. Written as DNA, the CDR3 is TGTGCCAGCAGTTTAGCCCTAGGGGGACCCCAGCATTTT.

The genes are TRBV4-3 and TRBJ1-1; D call uncertain. The CDR3 contains 14 residues. Trimming stripped 1 base from V and 6 bases from J, with 12 bases between. The V gene's germline CDR1 is LGHNA and CDR2 YSLEER. Here the CDR3 reads CASSQVRMESEAFF. For the CDR3, the DNA is TGCGCCAGCAGCCAAGTCCGAATGGAGTCTGAAGCTTTCTTT.

This chain joins TRBV7-9 and TRBJ1-4; tentatively, D is TRBD1 (6 bases). CDR1 is SEHNR, CDR2 FQNEAQ, per germline (reference sequence). The CDR3 spans 14 residues. V was clipped by 4 bases and J by 8 bases, with 14 bases between them. CDR3 in amino acids: CASSSTGLGEKLFF. The CDR3 DNA is TGTGCCAGCAGCTCCACAGGGTTGGGGGAAAAACTGTTTTTT.